Shown below are 30 T cell receptor beta chains from a single sample sequenced in a study of blood T cell repertoires in COVID-19. The table came from immunoSEQ multiplex PCR; TCRdb's copy has only in-frame clones and leaves some out. The sample lists about 120,000 clones; 79% were seen once. The sequenced material came from peripheral blood. The receptor set was obtained from an elderly woman with acute or convalescent COVID-19.

The chain couples TRBV28 to TRBJ1-2; D might be TRBD1 (6 bases). The germline V gene has CDR1 MDHEN and CDR2 SYDVKM. V dropped 5 bases and J dropped 0 bases, with 10 bases sitting between them. This CDR3 is built from 14 residues. The CDR3 region is CASSADSTNYGYTF. The CDR3 coding sequence is TGTGCCAGCAGTGCGGACAGTACTAACTATGGCTACACCTTC.

This chain links TRBV6-2 or TRBV6-3 with TRBJ1-6; 7 bases fit TRBD1. V lost 6 bases and J lost 9; bases outside the gene matches: 8. The CDR3 extends over 14 amino acids. Germline lookup yields CDR1 MNHEY and CDR2 SVGEGT. CDR3 amino acids: CASSSTGYRSPLHF. Here the CDR3 DNA reads TGTGCCAGCAGCTCGACAGGGTATCGTTCACCCCTCCACTTT.

The table lists this clone with a count of one. The rearrangement joins TRBV5-5 to TRBJ1-1; perhaps TRBD1 as D (6 bases). Trimming stripped 2 bases from V and 1 base from J, with 6 bases between. This CDR3 has 13 amino acids. Germline CDR1 and CDR2: SGHKS and YYEKEE (reference sequence). CDR3 loop: CASSFRGNTEAFF. CDR3 in DNA: TGTGCCAGCAGCTTCAGGGGGAACACTGAAGCTTTCTTT.

In this sample, this clone turned up a few times. The chain couples TRBV18 to TRBJ1-6; 10 bases map to TRBD1. The germline V gene encodes CDR1 KGHSH and CDR2 LQKENI. The V gene end was trimmed by 2 bases and the J gene end by 0 bases; junction bases not matched to a gene: 1. The CDR3 loop spans 17 amino acids. CDR3 residues: CASSPRTGGSYNSPLHF. The CDR3 nucleotides read TGTGCCAGCTCACCAAGGACAGGGGGCTCCTATAATTCACCCCTCCACTTT.

The chain links TRBV4-3 to TRBJ2-1; 9 bases agree with TRBD2. V shed 3 bases and J 8 bases; nucleotides not matched to a gene: 14. CDR1 and CDR2 from the germline V gene are LGHNA and YSLEER. The CDR3 is 17 residues long. The CDR3 reads CASSQIALAGESDEQFF. In DNA form, the CDR3 reads TGCGCCAGCAGCCAGATTGCTTTAGCGGGGGAGTCGGATGAGCAGTTCTTC.

V usage is TRBV5-4 and J usage is TRBJ1-2, with D possibly matching TRBD1 (6 bases). The V end was cut by 1 base, the J end by 6 bases, with 13 bases between. This CDR3 comprises 14 residues. CDR1 and CDR2 (germline): SGHNT, YYREEE (reference sequence). CDR3 region: CASSLTAGHDGYTF. CDR3 sequence (DNA): TGTGCCAGCAGCTTGACAGCGGGACACGATGGCTACACCTTC. The variable domain in full, with the rest retrieved from reference TRBV5-4 and TRBJ1-2, is ETGVTQSPTHLIKTRGQQVTLRCSSQSGHNTVSWYQQALGQGPQFIFQYYREEENGRGNFPPRFSGLQFPNYSSELNVNALELDDSALYLCASSLTAGHDGYTFGSGTRLTVV.

The chain recombines TRBV6-5 with TRBJ1-2; D ambiguous. Trimming stripped 6 bases from V and 4 bases from J, with 12 bases between. Germline loops: CDR1 MNHEY, CDR2 SVGAGI. The CDR3 is 13 amino acids. The CDR3 here is CASSLTAGYGYTF. The CDR3 bases are TGTGCCAGCAGCCTCACCGCCGGCTATGGCTACACCTTC.

J is TRBJ1-5 and V is TRBV30; 7 positions match TRBD1. The CDR3 consists of 18 residues. Trimming removed 5 bases from V and 5 bases from J; junction bases left unmatched: 21. Germline CDR1 and CDR2: GTSNPN and SVGIG (reference sequence). The CDR3, as DNA: TGTGCCTGGGCATCCGGGACAGCCTATTCTGGGGGATATCAGCCCCAGCATTTT. Protein product: CAWASGTAYSGGYQPQHF.

The CDR3 loop reads CASSQDRAPLHF. CDR3 coding DNA: TGTGCCAGCAGCCAGGACAGGGCCCCCCTCCACTTT. The chain joins TRBV7-2 to TRBJ1-6; 8 nucleotides align to TRBD1. Germline V CDR1 and CDR2: SGHTA, FQGNSA. J was trimmed by 13 bases and V by 5 bases; bases with no gene match: 4. The CDR3 contains 12 residues.

This clone was found once. The V gene is TRBV20-1, the J gene TRBJ1-2, with D perhaps matching TRBD1 (6 bases). Trimming took off 3 bases at V and 4 bases at J, with 18 bases between the two ends. Germline-derived CDR1 and CDR2 are DFQATT and SNEGSKA (reference sequence). This CDR3 has 15 residues. The CDR3 region is CSASHRVTIGYGYTF. In DNA, the CDR3 is TGCAGTGCTAGTCACAGGGTCACAATTGGCTATGGCTACACCTTC.

The V gene is TRBV19, the J gene TRBJ2-7, with D maybe TRBD1 (6 bases). V dropped 5 bases and J dropped 2 bases, with 13 bases sitting between them. Per the germline V gene, CDR1 is LNHDA and CDR2 is SQIVND (reference sequence). The CDR3 sequence is 14 residues long. The CDR3 nucleotides are TGTGCCAGTAGTTACACAGGGTCGACCTACGAGCAGTACTTC. It encodes CASSYTGSTYEQYF.

The genes are TRBV2 and TRBJ1-1; 7 bases map to TRBD1. This CDR3 has 15 amino acids. Trimming at V came to 11 bases and at J to 2 bases, leaving 14 bases not matched to a gene. The V gene's germline CDR1 is SNHLY and CDR2 FYNNEI. Written as DNA, the CDR3 is TGTGCCGGTCAGAGGGACAGAACCCTAAACACTGAAGCTTTCTTT. This gives the protein CAGQRDRTLNTEAFF.

The V gene is TRBV5-8, the J gene TRBJ1-5; D gene uncertain. Germline loops: CDR1 SGHTS, CDR2 YDEGEE. This CDR3 spans 13 amino acids. V was trimmed by 2 bases and J by 4 bases, leaving 7 bases between them. The CDR3 DNA reads as TGTGCCAGCAGCTTTTGGCAAAATCAGCCCCAGCATTTT. This encodes CASSFWQNQPQHF.

V and J are TRBV19 and TRBJ2-3; 13 bases are shared with TRBD2. Trimming at V came to 11 bases and at J to 1 base, leaving 12 bases not matched to a gene. CDR3 length: 17 amino acids. The V gene's germline CDR1 is LNHDA and CDR2 SQIVND (reference sequence). CDR3 in amino acids: CAGRLAGGPNGTDTQYF. The CDR3 bases are TGTGCCGGACGACTAGCGGGAGGACCGAATGGCACAGATACGCAGTATTTT.

This clone was seen a few times. V gene TRBV6-1 combines with J gene TRBJ2-1; TRBD1 agrees at 10 bases. V was pared by 0 bases and J by 5 bases, with 7 bases of the junction left unmatched. The length of the CDR3 is 17 residues. Germline lookup yields CDR1 MNHNS and CDR2 SASEGT. Written as DNA, the CDR3 is TGTGCCAGCAGTGAAGCGAGGGGGACAGGGGTAAACAATGAGCAGTTCTTC. Translating it yields CASSEARGTGVNNEQFF.

The J gene is TRBJ1-4, the V gene TRBV28; D remains ambiguous. Trimming left V 2 bases short and J 10 bases short, with 5 bases between. The germline gives CDR1 MDHEN, CDR2 SYDVKM. The CDR3 runs 11 residues. The CDR3 reads CASSLRGKLFF. DNA for the CDR3: TGTGCCAGCAGTTTACGAGGAAAACTGTTTTTT. The whole variable domain, remainder taken from reference TRBV28 and TRBJ1-4, is DVKVTQSSRYLVKRTGEKVFLECVQDMDHENMFWYRQDPGLGLRLIYFSYDVKMKEKGDIPEGYSVSREKKERFSLILESASTNQTSMYLCASSLRGKLFFGSGTQLSVL.

The genes are TRBV9 and TRBJ1-4, with no clear D. With 6 bases removed from V and 2 bases from J, the gap between germline ends came to 17 bases. The CDR3 has 16 residues. Germline CDR1 SGDLS, CDR2 YYNGEE. In DNA, the CDR3 is TGTGCCAGCACCCCTGGCGCGGGCGGGACTAATGAAAAACTGTTTTTT. Amino acid sequence: CASTPGAGGTNEKLFF.

This clone was seen a handful of times. The rearrangement links TRBV4-3 to TRBJ2-5; TRBD2 is a possible D gene (6 bases). V was trimmed by 1 base and J by 5 bases, leaving 14 bases between them. The CDR3 is 15 amino acids. CDR1 and CDR2 from the germline V gene are LGHNA and YSLEER. CDR3 loop: CASSQVAGNGETQYF. The DNA of the CDR3 is TGCGCCAGCAGCCAAGTCGCGGGGAACGGGGAGACCCAGTACTTC.

The chain recombines TRBV9 with TRBJ2-7; TRBD2 aligns across 8 bases. The V segment lost 4 bases and the J segment 5 bases; nucleotides outside the gene matches: 8. The CDR3 is 14 residues long. Germline CDR1 SGDLS, CDR2 YYNGEE. CDR3 residues: CASSTSGGLDEQYF. The CDR3 DNA sequence: TGTGCCAGCAGCACGAGCGGGGGCCTGGACGAGCAGTACTTC.

The sample holds a few counts of this clone. The V and J genes are TRBV7-3 and TRBJ2-7; 8 bases match TRBD1. J was trimmed by 3 bases and V by 4 bases; bases with no gene match: 8. The CDR3 loop spans 15 amino acids. Germline V gives CDR1 SGHTA, CDR2 FQGTGA. CDR3: CASSSGRTGNYEQYF. The CDR3 DNA sequence: TGTGCCAGCAGCTCAGGTCGGACAGGGAACTACGAGCAGTACTTC.

CDR3 DNA: TGTGCCAGCAGCTTGCAAGGAGGCAATCAGCCCCAGCATTTT. Translating it yields CASSLQGGNQPQHF. The rearrangement joins TRBV5-4 to TRBJ1-5; D is uncertain. Germline loops: CDR1 SGHNT, CDR2 YYREEE (reference sequence). The CDR3 has 14 amino acids. Trimming cost V 1 base and J 2 bases, with 7 bases left between them.

The rearrangement uses TRBV30 and TRBJ2-1; 10 bases are shared with TRBD1. Unmatched junction bases numbered 11, after V lost 2 bases and J lost 4 bases. This CDR3 has 17 residues. In germline, CDR1 is GTSNPN, CDR2 SVGIG (reference sequence). DNA of the CDR3: TGTGCCTGGAGTCGAGGAGGGACAGGGGCGGATTACAATGAGCAGTTCTTC. Encoded protein: CAWSRGGTGADYNEQFF.

The chain links TRBV11-2 to TRBJ1-2; D may be TRBD1 (6 bases). Trimming stripped 3 bases from V and 8 bases from J, with 16 bases between. The V gene's germline CDR1 is SGHAT and CDR2 FQNNGV. This CDR3 is built from 14 residues. Here the CDR3 reads CASSFSAGEYGYTF. The DNA of the CDR3 is TGTGCCAGCAGCTTCTCGGCAGGGGAGTACGGCTACACCTTC.

This clone was seen only a few times. The chain employs TRBV3-1 (or the pseudogene TRBV3-2) and TRBJ1-4, with D perhaps TRBD1 (6 bases). V gave up 5 bases and J gave up 5 bases, with 15 bases separating them. Germline CDR1 and CDR2: LGHDT and YNNKEL (reference sequence). The CDR3 covers 15 residues. This CDR3 is CASSARTDRNEKLFF. DNA for the CDR3: TGTGCCAGCAGCGCCCGGACAGACCGGAATGAAAAACTGTTTTTT.

This CDR3 is CASTDRGDTEAFF. CDR3 nucleotide sequence: TGTGCCAGCACCGACAGGGGAGACACTGAAGCTTTCTTT. The rearrangement links TRBV3-1 (or the pseudogene TRBV3-2) to TRBJ1-1; 8 nucleotides line up with TRBD1. Germline-derived CDR1 and CDR2 are LGHDT and YNNKEL (reference sequence). The CDR3 has 13 residues. V was pared by 7 bases and J by 3 bases, with 4 bases of the junction left unmatched.

CDR3 nucleotide sequence: TGTGCCAGCAGCTTAGGACCGGGGGAGACCCAGTACTTC. This codes for CASSLGPGETQYF. The rearrangement joins TRBV7-3 to TRBJ2-5; D is perhaps TRBD2 (5 bases). The germline gives CDR1 SGHTA, CDR2 FQGTGA. The CDR3 spans 13 residues. Between the trimmed V and J ends, which lost 2 bases and 5 bases, there was a span of 9 bases.

The J gene is TRBJ2-2, the V gene TRBV29-1, with D possibly matching TRBD1 (6 bases). Trimming stripped 5 bases from V and 0 bases from J, with 10 bases between. The CDR3 consists of 14 residues. Germline CDR1 reads SQVTM; CDR2 reads ANQGSEA. The CDR3 is CSVLTGSNTGELFF. The CDR3, as DNA: TGCAGCGTTCTAACAGGGTCGAACACCGGGGAGCTGTTTTTT.

This clone was seen a single time. This chain uses TRBV5-5 with TRBJ2-3, with 9 bases fitting TRBD1. J was trimmed by 9 bases and V by 0 bases; bases with no gene match: 5. Germline CDR1 is SGHKS and CDR2 is YYEKEE (reference sequence). The CDR3 loop spans 14 amino acids. CDR3 protein: CASSLGTGVGTQYF. In nucleotides, the CDR3 is TGTGCCAGCAGCTTGGGGACAGGGGTGGGGACGCAGTATTTT.

This rearrangement joins TRBV24-1 to TRBJ2-2; a weak D match, TRBD1 (7 bases). Germline V CDR1 and CDR2: KGHDR, SFDVKD. V was shortened by 11 bases and J by 7 bases, with 22 bases between the two germline ends. The CDR3 sequence is 15 residues long. CDR3 DNA sequence: TGTGCCATCGCTGACCGCAGGGGGGATGACGGGGAGCTGTTTTTT. Translated, it gives CAIADRRGDDGELFF.

V gene TRBV7-9 combines with J gene TRBJ1-1; 8 nucleotides align to TRBD1. Germline assignment: CDR1 SEHNR and CDR2 FQNEAQ (reference sequence). The length of the CDR3 is 15 residues. The V segment lost 4 bases and the J segment 5 bases; nucleotides outside the gene matches: 9. In DNA form, the CDR3 reads TGTGCCAGCAGCTCCCCAGACAGGGGAGGGACTGAAGCTTTCTTT. Amino acids: CASSSPDRGGTEAFF.